A single sample is the source of the 8 T cell receptor beta chains below, sequenced in a study of blood T cell repertoires in COVID-19. Profiled with immunoSEQ multiplex PCR; TCRdb holds only in-frame clones, not every one. This sample yields 85,000 to 130,000 clones, of which about 64% are seen a single time; 0.8% to 1% belongs to the top ten. Sequencing input: peripheral blood. These receptors all stem from a human donor with acute or convalescent COVID-19. The donor label of this sample is uncertain.

CDR3: CASSLVSGTYNEQFF. The CDR3 nucleotides are TGTGCCAGCAGTCTCGTTTCCGGGACTTACAATGAGCAGTTCTTC. The chain is built from TRBV27 and TRBJ2-1, with TRBD2 as a possible D gene (6 bases). The CDR3 contains 15 residues. The V gene lost 5 bases and the J gene lost 4 bases, with 15 bases spanning the gap. Germline V lookup: CDR1 MNHEY, CDR2 SMNVEV (reference sequence).

The chain couples TRBV5-6 to TRBJ2-5; maybe TRBD2 (6 bases). Germline assignment: CDR1 SGHDT and CDR2 YYEEEE. This CDR3 is 14 amino acids long. The V gene lost 2 bases and the J gene lost 6 bases, with 14 bases spanning the gap. CDR3 in DNA: TGTGCCAGCAGCTTATCGGCGGGGAGGAAGACCCAGTACTTC. Protein: CASSLSAGRKTQYF.

This clone was observed a handful of times. The chain combines TRBV3-1 (or the pseudogene TRBV3-2) with TRBJ2-2; D gene ambiguous. Trimming removed 6 bases from V and 0 bases from J, with 8 bases in between. The CDR3 has 14 residues. Per the germline V gene, CDR1 is LGHDT and CDR2 is YNNKEL (reference sequence). The CDR3 nucleotides read TGTGCCAGCAGTCGAACTGCGAACACCGGGGAGCTGTTTTTT. It yields the protein CASSRTANTGELFF.

The chain joins TRBV6-1 to TRBJ1-5, with D possibly TRBD1 on 6 matching bases. The V end lost 6 bases, the J end lost 6 bases, and 9 bases lay between the germline ends. The CDR3 has 12 amino acids. Germline V gene data show CDR1 as MNHNS and CDR2 as SASEGT. CDR3 DNA: TGTGCCAGCAGGGGCAGGGGTCAGCCCCAGCATTTT. Its translation is CASRGRGQPQHF.

The rearrangement joins TRBV28 to TRBJ1-2, with 10 bases fitting TRBD1. The length of the CDR3 is 13 residues. Losses at the gene ends were 4 bases for V and 8 bases for J; bases not matched to a gene: 4. Germline V lookup: CDR1 MDHEN, CDR2 SYDVKM. CDR3 DNA sequence: TGTGCCAGCAGTTCCGACAGGGGGCTAGGCTACACCTTC. This gives the protein CASSSDRGLGYTF.

This chain connects TRBV11-2 to TRBJ2-7; no reliable D call. Germline assignment: CDR1 SGHAT and CDR2 FQNNGV. Trimming pared 5 bases from V and 5 bases from J, leaving 16 bases between. The length of the CDR3 is 14 residues. The CDR3: CASSPGALVHEQYF. CDR3 coding DNA: TGTGCCAGCAGCCCCGGCGCGCTAGTCCACGAGCAGTACTTC.

This clone was detected only once. This chain connects TRBV6-5 to TRBJ1-2; tentative D call: TRBD1 (6 bases). Trimming shortened V by 6 bases and J by 4 bases, and 12 bases separated the two germline ends. The CDR3 length is 13 residues. Germline V gives CDR1 MNHEY, CDR2 SVGAGI. CDR3 amino acids: CASRNRVGYGYTF. CDR3 nucleotide sequence: TGTGCCAGCAGGAACAGGGTCGGCTATGGCTACACCTTC.

The chain joins TRBV3-1 (or the pseudogene TRBV3-2) to TRBJ2-1; 9 nucleotides line up with TRBD1. V was clipped by 6 bases and J by 9 bases; unmatched bases: 6. The germline gives CDR1 LGHDT, CDR2 YNNKEL (reference sequence). This CDR3 has 13 amino acids. The CDR3 here is CASSRDRAGEQFF. As DNA, the CDR3 is TGTGCCAGCAGTCGGGACAGGGCGGGTGAGCAGTTCTTC.